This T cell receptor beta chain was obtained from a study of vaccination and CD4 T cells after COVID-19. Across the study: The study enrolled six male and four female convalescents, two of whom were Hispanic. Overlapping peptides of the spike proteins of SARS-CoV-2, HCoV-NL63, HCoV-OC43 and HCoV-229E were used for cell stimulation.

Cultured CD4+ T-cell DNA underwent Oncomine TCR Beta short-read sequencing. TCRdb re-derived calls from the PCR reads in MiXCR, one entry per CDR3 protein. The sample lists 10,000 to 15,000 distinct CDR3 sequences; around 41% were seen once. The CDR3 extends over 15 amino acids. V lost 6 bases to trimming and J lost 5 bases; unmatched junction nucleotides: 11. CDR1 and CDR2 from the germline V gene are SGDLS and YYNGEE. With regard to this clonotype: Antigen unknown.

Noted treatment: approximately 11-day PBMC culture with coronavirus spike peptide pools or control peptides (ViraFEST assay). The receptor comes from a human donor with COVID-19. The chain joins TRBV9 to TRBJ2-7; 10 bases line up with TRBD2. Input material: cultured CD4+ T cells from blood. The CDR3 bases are TGTGCCAGCACAGCGGGGGGGCTAGGAGGCCACGAGCAGTACTTC. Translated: CASTAGGLGGHEQYF.